What follows are 4 T cell receptor beta chains derived from one specimen sequenced in a study of vaccination and CD4 T cells after COVID-19 (dated by TCRdb to about 2022). These receptors' antigens are unknown. Receptors were amplified or captured by PCR. TCRdb records Illumina iSeq 100 as the sequencer. TCR sequencing of DNA from cultured CD4+ T cells used the Oncomine TCR Beta short-read assay at the Johns Hopkins FTIC core. TCRdb applied fastp at Q25 and MiXCR to the public reads, then kept only in-frame beta chains. Here each entry gathers all rows of one CDR3 protein and keeps the most common genes and DNA. In all, the sample holds 15,000 to 17,000 distinct CDR3 sequences, and around four fifths of those were seen once. The top ten hold approximately 11% of the sample. This specimen's treatment or condition label, interpreted: roughly 10-day PBMC culture with coronavirus spike peptide pools or control peptides (ViraFEST assay).

Sequencing was done on a sample of CD4+ T cells from blood, cultured in vitro. These TCRs come from a human donor who had recovered from COVID-19.

The V and J genes are TRBV6-2 or TRBV6-3 and TRBJ1-1; D not certain. Trimming shortened V by 7 bases and J by 6 bases, and 12 bases separated the two germline ends. This CDR3 comprises 12 residues. The germline CDR1 and CDR2 sequences are MNHEY and SVGEGT. CDR3 protein: CASTTFRAEAFF. In DNA form, the CDR3 reads TGTGCCAGCACTACCTTTAGAGCTGAAGCTTTCTTT.

This clonotype was seen more than once but under ten times. This sequence joins TRBV6-1 and TRBJ1-6; D is possibly TRBD1 (6 bases). V was pared by 7 bases and J by 13 bases, with 17 bases between. The CDR3 extends over 13 amino acids. CDR1 and CDR2 from the germline V gene are MNHNS and SASEGT. CDR3: CASTPRDNAPLHF. CDR3 nucleotides: TGTGCCAGCACCCCCCGGGACAACGCGCCCCTCCACTTT.

The rearrangement joins TRBV27 to TRBJ2-7; TRBD1 matches 11 bases. CDR1 is MNHEY, CDR2 SMNVEV, per germline (reference sequence). The length of the CDR3 is 15 residues. Germline trimming cut 3 bases from V and 0 bases from J; bases unmatched to any gene: 1. The CDR3 loop reads CASSLDRGLSYEQYF. For the CDR3, the DNA is TGTGCCAGCAGTTTGGACAGGGGGCTCTCCTACGAGCAGTACTTC.

There are a few counts of this clonotype. The CDR3 DNA reads as TGTGCCTGGAGATTTACAGGGAGGAACACTGAAGCTTTCTTT. Residues: CAWRFTGRNTEAFF. V usage is TRBV30 and J usage is TRBJ1-1, with D possibly being TRBD1 (6 bases). The V end was cut by 3 bases, the J end by 1 base, with 12 bases between. Germline V gene sequence: CDR1 GTSNPN, CDR2 SVGIG (reference sequence). This CDR3 spans 14 amino acids.